The 26 T cell receptor beta chains given below trace back to one sample, sequenced in a study of OX40 agonist ivuxolimab in advanced cancers. Library prep was done by the immunoSEQ multiplex PCR assay. Drawn from immuneACCESS, this table holds only the in-frame rearrangements with V and J called that TCRdb kept. Clones are partly lost; checked studies trace under half to an unresolved V gene and leave the rest unexplained. This sample comprises about 56,000 clones, approximately 91% of them detected only once. Roughly 25% of the sample belongs to the ten largest clones. The sample here was CD4+ or CD8+ T cells sorted from blood, taken in a trial of the OX40 agonist ivuxolimab. Source of these receptors: an adult with an advanced solid tumor such as melanoma, head and neck, liver or kidney cancer.

CDR3 DNA sequence: TGTGCCAGCAGCTCCCCGGGACTGGGGTTGACCGGGGAGCTGTTTTTT. This translates into CASSSPGLGLTGELFF. The rearrangement joins TRBV7-2 to TRBJ2-2, with a tentative D call TRBD2 (6 bases). The ends were cut back, 4 bases at V and 5 bases at J, with 17 bases in the middle. CDR3 length: 16 residues. Looked up from germline, CDR1 is SGHTA and CDR2 is FQGNSA.

V usage is TRBV5-6 and J usage is TRBJ2-1, with a tentative D call TRBD1 (5 bases). The germline V and J ends were trimmed by 2 bases and 8 bases, with 14 bases remaining between them. The CDR3 is 14 residues long. The germline CDR1 and CDR2 sequences are SGHDT and YYEEEE. The CDR3 sequence is CASSFRPGRDEQFF. The CDR3 nucleotides are TGTGCCAGCAGCTTTAGACCGGGCAGGGATGAGCAGTTCTTC.

The J gene is TRBJ2-3, the V gene TRBV28, with D uncertain. The length of the CDR3 is 16 residues. Germline CDR1 and CDR2: MDHEN and SYDVKM. V shed 2 bases and J shed 0 bases, with 12 bases lying between them. The CDR3 is CASSLIRAPSTDTQYF. The CDR3 coding sequence is TGTGCCAGCAGTTTAATTCGGGCTCCTAGCACAGATACGCAGTATTTT. The whole variable domain, remainder taken from reference TRBV28 and TRBJ2-3, is DVKVTQSSRYLVKRTGEKVFLECVQDMDHENMFWYRQDPGLGLRLIYFSYDVKMKEKGDIPEGYSVSREKKERFSLILESASTNQTSMYLCASSLIRAPSTDTQYFGPGTRLTVL.

V usage is TRBV28 and J usage is TRBJ2-3; D unresolved. Germline assignment: CDR1 MDHEN and CDR2 SYDVKM. V gave up 3 bases and J gave up 2 bases, with 18 bases separating them. This CDR3 has 17 residues. CDR3 amino acids: CASSLSQLRADTDTQYF. The CDR3 DNA sequence: TGTGCCAGCAGTTTGTCACAGCTAAGAGCCGACACAGATACGCAGTATTTT.

The chain employs TRBV2 and TRBJ1-5; D not certain. In germline, CDR1 is SNHLY, CDR2 FYNNEI. V was pared by 0 bases and J by 7 bases, with 13 bases between. This CDR3 is built from 15 residues. This CDR3 reads CASSEAGPSGQPQHF. DNA for the CDR3: TGTGCCAGCAGTGAAGCAGGGCCGTCCGGGCAGCCCCAGCATTTT. Complete variable domain (other parts from reference TRBV2 and TRBJ1-5): EPEVTQTPSHQVTQMGQEVILRCVPISNHLYFYWYRQILGQKVEFLVSFYNNEISEKSEIFDDQFSVERPDGSNFTLKIRSTKLEDSAMYFCASSEAGPSGQPQHFGDGTRLSIL.

CDR3 sequence reads: CASSLRGEVGNIQYF. CDR3 nucleotide sequence: TGTGCCAGCAGTCTCCGTGGAGAGGTCGGGAACATTCAGTACTTC. The gene calls are TRBV7-9 and TRBJ2-4, with unresolved D. There are 15 residues in the CDR3. Between the trimmed V and J ends, which lost 6 bases and 7 bases, there was a span of 19 bases. Germline CDR1 and CDR2: SEHNR and FQNEAQ (reference sequence).

The chain joins TRBV7-9 to TRBJ2-1; 12 bases align to TRBD1. The germline CDR1 and CDR2 sequences are SEHNR and FQNEAQ (reference sequence). After removal of 5 bases from V and 8 bases from J, the junction contained 7 bases not matched to a gene. The CDR3 runs 15 residues. The CDR3 region is CASSPGTGGRHEQFF. CDR3 nucleotide sequence: TGTGCCAGCAGCCCCGGGACAGGGGGCCGCCATGAGCAGTTCTTC.

Written as DNA, the CDR3 is TGTGCCAGCAGTGTGGGAGGGAATCAGCCCCAGCATTTT. Translating it yields CASSVGGNQPQHF. The rearrangement joins TRBV27 to TRBJ1-5; D remains unclear. Trimming pared 5 bases from V and 4 bases from J, leaving 9 bases between. The CDR3 covers 13 residues. Germline assignment: CDR1 MNHEY and CDR2 SMNVEV (reference sequence).

V and J are TRBV6-5 and TRBJ2-7, with 9 bases fitting TRBD2. Germline V gene data show CDR1 as MNHEY and CDR2 as SVGAGI. CDR3 length equals 14 residues. Losses at the gene ends were 1 base for V and 5 bases for J; bases not matched to a gene: 3. CDR3 sequence (DNA): TGTGCCAGCAGTTACTGGGCGGGAGGGAACGAGCAGTACTTC. Translation gives CASSYWAGGNEQYF.

J is TRBJ1-5 and V is TRBV28, with D perhaps matching TRBD1 (6 bases). The V and J ends lost 6 bases and 5 bases respectively, with 17 bases between them. CDR1 MDHEN and CDR2 SYDVKM come from the germline V gene. There are 15 residues in the CDR3. For the CDR3, the DNA is TGTGCCAGCAGCCCAACAGGGTTGGTCGATCAGCCCCAGCATTTT. It yields the protein CASSPTGLVDQPQHF.

The J gene is TRBJ2-7, the V gene TRBV30, with a possible D match to TRBD1 (5 bases). Trimming stripped 3 bases from V and 2 bases from J, with 14 bases between. CDR3 length: 14 amino acids. The germline V gene encodes CDR1 GTSNPN and CDR2 SVGIG (reference sequence). DNA of the CDR3: TGTGCCTGGAGCCTGACGGACATGACCTACGAGCAGTACTTC. Amino acids: CAWSLTDMTYEQYF.

The V call is TRBV29-1, the J call TRBJ2-5, with 9 positions matching TRBD1. The J call may not be correct, given that the DNA end is closer to TRBJ2-7. This CDR3 has 12 amino acids. The germline CDR1 and CDR2 sequences are SQVTM and ANQGSEA. The CDR3 protein is CSVGGTGYEQYF. The CDR3 coding sequence is TGCAGCGTTGGGGGGACAGGGTACGAGCAGTACTTC.

V is TRBV9 and J is TRBJ2-7, with 11 positions matching TRBD2. With V trimmed by 3 bases and J by 2 bases, 4 bases remained unmatched. CDR3 length equals 15 residues. Per the germline V gene, CDR1 is SGDLS and CDR2 is YYNGEE. For the CDR3, the DNA is TGTGCCAGCAGCGCAGGGACTAGCGGAACCTACGAGCAGTACTTC. The encoded protein is CASSAGTSGTYEQYF.

This chain connects TRBV27 to TRBJ2-3; TRBD1 aligns across 11 bases. CDR1 and CDR2 (germline): MNHEY, SMNVEV (reference sequence). CDR3 length equals 16 residues. Trimming at V came to 1 base and at J to 3 bases, leaving 3 bases not matched to a gene. DNA for the CDR3: TGTGCCAGCAGTTTATGGGGGACAGGGGGAACAGATACGCAGTATTTT. This sequence encodes CASSLWGTGGTDTQYF.

The rearrangement links TRBV9 to TRBJ2-5; D unclear. The germline V and J ends were trimmed by 3 bases and 3 bases, with 6 bases remaining between them. The CDR3 is 12 residues long. In germline, CDR1 is SGDLS, CDR2 YYNGEE. DNA of the CDR3: TGTGCCAGCAGCGGATCAGAAGAGACCCAGTACTTC. Amino acid sequence: CASSGSEETQYF. The full variable domain, its missing parts supplied by reference TRBV9 and TRBJ2-5, is DSGVTQTPKHLITATGQRVTLRCSPRSGDLSVYWYQQSLDQGLQFLIQYYNGEERAKGNILERFSAQQFPDLHSELNLSSLELGDSALYFCASSGSEETQYFGPGTRLLVL.

CDR3: CASRGGQRELGEQYF. CDR3 bases: TGTGCCAGCAGAGGGGGGCAGCGGGAACTGGGCGAGCAGTACTTC. The chain recombines TRBV19 with TRBJ2-7; D perhaps matches TRBD2 (7 bases). Germline-derived CDR1 and CDR2 are LNHDA and SQIVND (reference sequence). V lost 9 bases, J lost 6 bases, and 24 bases lay in between. The CDR3 contains 15 residues.

The count of this clone is one. J is TRBJ2-3 and V is TRBV28; D is unclear. The CDR3 loop spans 13 amino acids. The germline V and J ends were trimmed by 6 bases and 3 bases, with 10 bases remaining between them. Per the germline V gene, CDR1 is MDHEN and CDR2 is SYDVKM. CDR3 residues: CASRDGLTDTQYF. The CDR3, as DNA: TGTGCCAGCAGGGATGGGCTAACAGATACGCAGTATTTT. Looking up the rest from reference TRBV28 and TRBJ2-3 gives the full variable domain: DVKVTQSSRYLVKRTGEKVFLECVQDMDHENMFWYRQDPGLGLRLIYFSYDVKMKEKGDIPEGYSVSREKKERFSLILESASTNQTSMYLCASRDGLTDTQYFGPGTRLTVL.

This chain connects TRBV25-1 to TRBJ1-1, with D unresolved. Between the trimmed V and J ends, which lost 1 base and 6 bases, there was a span of 9 bases. This CDR3 has 13 residues. CDR1 is MGHDK, CDR2 SYGVNS, per germline. The CDR3 loop is CASSESGNAEAFF. CDR3 nucleotides: TGTGCCAGCAGTGAATCCGGAAATGCTGAAGCTTTCTTT.

The V call is TRBV6-4, the J call TRBJ2-1; the D gene could be TRBD1 or TRBD2 (5 bases each). This CDR3 has 12 amino acids. Germline assignment: CDR1 MRHNA and CDR2 SNTAGT. Trimming pared 3 bases from V and 13 bases from J, leaving 13 bases between. CDR3 sequence: CASSEGSGDQFF. In DNA form, the CDR3 reads TGTGCCAGCAGTGAAGGGTCTGGGGACCAGTTCTTC.

V gene TRBV7-3 combines with J gene TRBJ2-3; the D is unclear. The germline CDR1 and CDR2 sequences are SGHTA and FQGTGA. Trimming pared 2 bases from V and 4 bases from J, leaving 10 bases between. This CDR3 spans 14 amino acids. DNA of the CDR3: TGTGCCAGCAGCTTAGCTGGGTCGGCAGATACGCAGTATTTT. It codes for CASSLAGSADTQYF.

CDR3 in amino acids: CSALAGYEQYF. In DNA, the CDR3 is TGCAGTGCCCTAGCGGGATACGAGCAGTACTTC. This chain connects TRBV20-1 to TRBJ2-7; 9 positions agree with TRBD2. The CDR3 is 11 residues long. After removal of 6 bases from V and 4 bases from J, the junction contained 1 base not matched to a gene. Germline CDR1 reads DFQATT; CDR2 reads SNEGSKA (reference sequence).

This chain connects TRBV15 to TRBJ2-7; a possible D gene is TRBD2 (5 bases). The CDR3 totals 17 residues. The V end was cut by 0 bases, the J end by 4 bases, with 19 bases between. Germline V gene sequence: CDR1 LNHNV, CDR2 YYDKDF (reference sequence). CDR3 sequence (DNA): TGTGCCACCAGCAGAGAATTAAGCGGTTCCCTAGGGTACGAGCAGTACTTC. It encodes CATSRELSGSLGYEQYF.

This chain uses TRBV27 with TRBJ2-7; D may be TRBD2 (6 bases). Per germline, CDR1 MNHEY and CDR2 SMNVEV (reference sequence). The length of the CDR3 is 15 residues. Trimming took 3 bases from V and 0 from J, leaving 12 bases between them. CDR3 in DNA: TGTGCCAGCAGTTTTTCTCGGGGGAGCTCCTACGAGCAGTACTTC. Translated: CASSFSRGSSYEQYF.

This sequence joins TRBV15 and TRBJ2-1; a weak D match, TRBD1 (5 bases). Germline CDR1 reads LNHNV; CDR2 reads YYDKDF (reference sequence). V lost 10 bases and J 0 bases, leaving 16 bases between the germline ends. This CDR3 has 15 residues. CDR3 residues: CAIAPTTGSYNEQFF. The CDR3 DNA follows: TGTGCCATTGCCCCCACCACAGGCTCCTACAATGAGCAGTTCTTC.

The chain's CDR3 is CASRTSRTGLAGGNYEQYF. The CDR3 DNA reads TGTGCCAGCAGGACTTCCCGAACGGGACTAGCGGGAGGTAACTACGAGCAGTACTTC. This chain uses TRBV28 with TRBJ2-7; TRBD2 matches at 15 bases. The germline gives CDR1 MDHEN, CDR2 SYDVKM. V lost 6 bases, J lost 3 bases, and 15 bases stayed unmatched. The CDR3 sequence is 19 residues long.

The V call is TRBV14, the J call TRBJ1-4, with D uncertain. CDR1 and CDR2 (germline): SGHDN, FVKESK. V lost 4 bases and J lost 4, with 10 bases in between. The CDR3 consists of 14 residues. The CDR3 bases are TGTGCCAGCAGCCTTACCGGACTTAATGAAAAACTGTTTTTT. Translation: CASSLTGLNEKLFF.